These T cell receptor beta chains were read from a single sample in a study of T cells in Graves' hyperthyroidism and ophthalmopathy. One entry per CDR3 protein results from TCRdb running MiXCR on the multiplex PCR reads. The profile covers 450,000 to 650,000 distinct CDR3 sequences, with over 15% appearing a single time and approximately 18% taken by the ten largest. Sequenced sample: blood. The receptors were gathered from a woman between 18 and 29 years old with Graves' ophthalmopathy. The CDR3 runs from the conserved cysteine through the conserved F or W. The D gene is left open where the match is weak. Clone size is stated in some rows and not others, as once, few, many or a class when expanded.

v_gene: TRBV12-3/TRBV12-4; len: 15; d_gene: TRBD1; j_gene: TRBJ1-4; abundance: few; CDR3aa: CASSSRQGRNEKLFF; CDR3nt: TGTGCCAGCAGTTCCAGACAGGGTCGTAATGAAAAACTGTTTTTT
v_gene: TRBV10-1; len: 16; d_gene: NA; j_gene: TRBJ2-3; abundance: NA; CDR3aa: CASNESGGFSTDTQYF; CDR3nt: TGCGCCAGCAATGAGTCGGGGGGCTTCAGCACAGATACGCAGTATTTT
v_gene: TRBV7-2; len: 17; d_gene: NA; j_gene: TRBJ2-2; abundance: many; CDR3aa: CASSLLGGGPYPGELFF; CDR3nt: TGTGCCAGCAGCTTACTGGGTGGGGGGCCCTATCCCGGGGAGCTGTTTTTT
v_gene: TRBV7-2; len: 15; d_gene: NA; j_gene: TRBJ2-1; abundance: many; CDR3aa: CASSKDGTTYNEQFF; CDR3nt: TGTGCCAGCAGCAAGGACGGAACAACCTACAATGAGCAGTTCTTC
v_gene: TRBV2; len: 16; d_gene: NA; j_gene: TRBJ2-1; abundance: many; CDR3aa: CASSPNSLLSYNEQFF; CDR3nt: TGTGCCAGCAGTCCGAACAGCTTACTCTCCTACAATGAGCAGTTCTTC
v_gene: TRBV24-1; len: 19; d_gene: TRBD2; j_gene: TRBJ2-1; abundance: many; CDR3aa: CATSDSPSGGGSSYNEQFF; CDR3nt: TGTGCCACCAGTGATTCCCCTAGCGGGGGGGGAAGCTCCTACAATGAGCAGTTCTTC
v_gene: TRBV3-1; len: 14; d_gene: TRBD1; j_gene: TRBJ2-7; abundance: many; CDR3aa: CASSQNDRGYEQYF; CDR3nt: TGTGCCAGCAGCCAAAACGACAGGGGCTACGAGCAGTACTTC
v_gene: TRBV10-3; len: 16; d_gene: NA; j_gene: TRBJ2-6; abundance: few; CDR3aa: CATTGTRGHGANVLTF; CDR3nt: TGTGCCACTACCGGGACACGAGGACATGGGGCCAACGTCCTGACTTTC
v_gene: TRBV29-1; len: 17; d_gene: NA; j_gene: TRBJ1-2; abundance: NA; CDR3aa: CSVEAVAGQLANYGYTF; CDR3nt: TGCAGCGTTGAAGCGGTGGCAGGGCAATTGGCTAACTATGGCTACACCTTC
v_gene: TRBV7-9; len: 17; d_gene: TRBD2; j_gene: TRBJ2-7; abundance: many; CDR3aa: CASSFGAREGPTYEQYF; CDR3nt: TGTGCCAGCAGCTTCGGGGCCCGGGAGGGGCCCACCTACGAGCAGTACTTC
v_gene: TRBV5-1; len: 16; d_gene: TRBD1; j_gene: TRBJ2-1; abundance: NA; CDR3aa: CASSPGPGQGYNEQFF; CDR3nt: TGCGCCAGCAGCCCCGGACCGGGACAGGGCTACAATGAGCAGTTCTTC
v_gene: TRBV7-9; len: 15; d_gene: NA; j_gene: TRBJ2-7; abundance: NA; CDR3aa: CASSPSTEVSYEQYF; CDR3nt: TGTGCCAGCAGCCCATCGACGGAGGTCTCCTACGAGCAGTACTTC
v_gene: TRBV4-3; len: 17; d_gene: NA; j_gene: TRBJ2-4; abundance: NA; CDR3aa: CASSQDHGHLAKNIQYF; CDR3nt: TGCGCCAGCAGCCAAGATCATGGGCATCTAGCCAAAAACATTCAGTACTTC
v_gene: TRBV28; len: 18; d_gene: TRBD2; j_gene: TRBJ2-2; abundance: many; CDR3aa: CASSADLLAGGDTGELFF; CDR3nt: TGTGCCAGCAGTGCAGATTTACTAGCGGGAGGGGACACCGGGGAGCTGTTTTTT
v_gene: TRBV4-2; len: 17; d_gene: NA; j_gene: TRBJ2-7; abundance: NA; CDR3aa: CASSQVRQKGTSYEQYF; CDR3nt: TGTGCCAGCAGCCAAGTTCGGCAGAAAGGGACATCCTACGAGCAGTACTTC
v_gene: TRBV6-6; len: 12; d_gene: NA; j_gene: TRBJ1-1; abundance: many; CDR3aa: CASSYGDTEAFF; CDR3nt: TGTGCCAGCAGTTACGGCGACACTGAAGCTTTCTTT
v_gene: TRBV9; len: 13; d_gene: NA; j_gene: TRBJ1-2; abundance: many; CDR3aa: CASSVRQDYGYTF; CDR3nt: TGTGCCAGCAGCGTACGGCAGGACTATGGCTACACCTTC
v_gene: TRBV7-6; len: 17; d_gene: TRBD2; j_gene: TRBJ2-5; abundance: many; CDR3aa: CASSLVYREGGEETQYF; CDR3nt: TGTGCCAGCAGCTTAGTTTACCGGGAGGGTGGTGAAGAGACCCAGTACTTC
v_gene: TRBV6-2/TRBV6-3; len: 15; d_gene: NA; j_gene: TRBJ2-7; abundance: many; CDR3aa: CASRGLWDSSYEQYF; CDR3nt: TGTGCCAGCAGGGGACTTTGGGACAGCTCCTACGAGCAGTACTTC
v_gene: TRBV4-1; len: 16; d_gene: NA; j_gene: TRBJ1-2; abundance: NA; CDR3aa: CASSPTTSTGNYGYTF; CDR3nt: TGCGCCAGCAGCCCGACAACCTCGACAGGCAACTATGGCTACACCTTC
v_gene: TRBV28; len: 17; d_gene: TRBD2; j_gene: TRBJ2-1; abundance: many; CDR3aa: CASSLYQREGLLNEQFF; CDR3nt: TGTGCCAGCAGTTTATACCAGCGGGAGGGCCTTTTAAATGAGCAGTTCTTC
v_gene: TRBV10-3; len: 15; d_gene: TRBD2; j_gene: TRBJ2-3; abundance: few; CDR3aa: CAISGSGGRTDTQYF; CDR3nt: TGTGCCATCAGCGGTAGCGGGGGCCGCACAGATACGCAGTATTTT
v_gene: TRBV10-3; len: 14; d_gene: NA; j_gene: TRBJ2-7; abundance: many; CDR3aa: CAISESRAHHEQYF; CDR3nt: TGTGCCATCAGTGAGTCCAGGGCGCATCACGAGCAGTACTTC
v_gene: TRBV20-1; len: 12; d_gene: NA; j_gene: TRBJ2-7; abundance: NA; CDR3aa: CSAQGRGDEQYF; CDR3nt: TGCAGTGCTCAAGGTAGGGGCGACGAGCAGTACTTC
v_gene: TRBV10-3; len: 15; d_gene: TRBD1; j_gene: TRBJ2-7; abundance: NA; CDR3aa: CAISESDRGLYEQYF; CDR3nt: TGTGCCATCAGTGAGTCGGACAGGGGGCTCTACGAGCAGTACTTC
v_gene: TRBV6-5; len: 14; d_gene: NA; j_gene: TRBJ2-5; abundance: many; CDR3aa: CASSYFAGVETQYF; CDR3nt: TGTGCCAGCAGTTACTTCGCCGGGGTAGAGACCCAGTACTTC
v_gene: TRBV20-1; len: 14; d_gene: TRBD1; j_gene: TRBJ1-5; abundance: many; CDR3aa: CSARRWGQTQPQHF; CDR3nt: TGCAGTGCTCGCCGCTGGGGACAGACTCAGCCCCAGCATTTT
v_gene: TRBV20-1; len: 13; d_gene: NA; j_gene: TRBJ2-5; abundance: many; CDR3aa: CSASGSFGETQYF; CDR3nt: TGCAGTGCTAGCGGGAGTTTTGGTGAGACCCAGTACTTC
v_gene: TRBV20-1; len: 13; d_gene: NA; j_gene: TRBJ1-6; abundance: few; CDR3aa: CSARDFGNSPLHF; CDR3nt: TGCAGTGCTAGAGATTTCGGAAATTCACCCCTCCACTTT